This paragraph reports one T cell receptor (beta chain). As yet, its antigen is unknown. Every single donor gave one heparinised blood draw, and these averaged roughly 100 mL. Each population that was sorted was more than 98% pure. This sample was taken from a study of beta chain features in type 1 diabetes. The study, taken as a whole, reports: PCR might favor shorter templates, but any such skew would affect patients and controls equally. Relative to healthy donors, patients appeared to have naive, central memory and Treg TCRB repertoires that were more similar.

All of the isolated RNA was reverse transcribed, so expressed TCRB transcripts were sequenced. Repertoires were generated with immunoSEQ multiplex PCR, while TCRdb's copy carries only in-frame clones and drops some. The sample gives about 320,000 clones, around 15% of which show up once; under 8.5% is in the top ten. This clonotype originated in a man aged 25-45 years in good health. The material sequenced was central memory CD4+ T cells from blood.

CDR3 bases: TGTGCCAGCTGGAGCCCCAATGAGCAGTTCTTC. This translates into CASWSPNEQFF. V is TRBV6-5 and J is TRBJ2-1; D gene ambiguous. The CDR3 extends over 11 amino acids. Trimming left V 8 bases short and J 6 bases short, with 8 bases between. Germline lookup yields CDR1 MNHEY and CDR2 SVGAGI.